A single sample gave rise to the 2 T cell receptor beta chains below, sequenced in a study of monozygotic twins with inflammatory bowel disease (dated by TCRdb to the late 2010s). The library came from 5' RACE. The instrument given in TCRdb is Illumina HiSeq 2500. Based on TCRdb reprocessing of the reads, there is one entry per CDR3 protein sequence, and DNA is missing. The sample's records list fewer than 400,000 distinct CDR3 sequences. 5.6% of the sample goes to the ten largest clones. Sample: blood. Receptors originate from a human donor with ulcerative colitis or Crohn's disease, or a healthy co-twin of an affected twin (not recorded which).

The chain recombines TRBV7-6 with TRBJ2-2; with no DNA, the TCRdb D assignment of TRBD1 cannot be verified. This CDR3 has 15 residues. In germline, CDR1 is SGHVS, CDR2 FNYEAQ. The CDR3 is CASSLGSQGTGELFF.

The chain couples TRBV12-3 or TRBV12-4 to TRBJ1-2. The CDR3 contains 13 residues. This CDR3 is CASTGRASGGYTF.